This T cell receptor beta chain appears in the sequencing data of a study of shared clonotypes between healthy human individuals. Broader study findings: The donor pool, a small one, limited the genetic and exposure-history diversity represented. Four donors shared 5% to 5.5% of their naive CD4 clonotypes.

CDR1 SQVTM and CDR2 ANQGSEA come from the germline V gene. Trimming took 2 bases from V and 2 from J, leaving 0 bases between them. This CDR3 contains 10 residues. Here immunoSEQ multiplex PCR was the method, and the copy in TCRdb shows in-frame clones only, minus some. Found here are hundreds of thousands of clones, approximately 95% of them singletons; the top ten hold 0.11%. In the naive CD8 group, cells lacked CD45RO and were positively selected for CCR7, so terminally differentiated effector memory CD45RA+ cells were left out. In regard to this clone: Its target is not known.

The source of this sequence is a woman younger than 45 in good health. The sequenced sample consisted of naive CD8+ T cells sorted from blood. The chain links TRBV29-1 to TRBJ2-5, with unresolved D. This CDR3 is CSVEQETQYF. The CDR3 nucleotides are TGCAGCGTTGAACAAGAGACCCAGTACTTC.